The 15 T cell receptor beta chains presented below share a single source sample, sequenced in a study of T cells in Graves' hyperthyroidism and ophthalmopathy. Regions amplified from RNA transcripts were the TCR beta CDR3 regions. First-round RT-PCR of the TCR CDR3 relied on the HTBI primer set. TCRdb reprocessed the multiplex PCR reads with MiXCR, giving one entry per CDR3 protein. The sample includes approximately 590,000 distinct CDR3 sequences, approximately 15% seen only once; the top ten take less than 9.5%. Source material: blood. These receptors all come from a woman aged 25 to 39 with Graves' hyperthyroidism.

This clonotype has more than one count but fewer than ten. The chain links TRBV12-3 or TRBV12-4 to TRBJ1-6, with D perhaps TRBD1 (5 bases). Trimming cost V 6 bases and J 12 bases, with 12 bases left between them. The CDR3 sequence is 12 residues long. Here the CDR3 DNA reads TGTGCCAGCAGCATCCCGGGGGGACCCCTCCACTTT. This codes for CASSIPGGPLHF.

CDR3 DNA sequence: TGTGCCAGCAGCTCAACGGGGACTAGCGGGACTCCAGATACGCAGTATTTT. This codes for CASSSTGTSGTPDTQYF. The genes are TRBV7-9 and TRBJ2-3, with 13 bases fitting TRBD2. The germline CDR1 and CDR2 sequences are SEHNR and FQNEAQ (reference sequence). This CDR3 is built from 17 residues. The V and J ends lost 4 bases and 4 bases, in that order; junction bases with no gene match: 8.

This clonotype has just a few counts. The rearrangement uses TRBV20-1 and TRBJ2-7; 8 nucleotides line up with TRBD2. The J segment lost 7 bases and the V segment lost 6 bases, leaving 14 bases of the junction unmatched. Per the germline V gene, CDR1 is DFQATT and CDR2 is SNEGSKA (reference sequence). The CDR3 is made up of 14 amino acids. The CDR3 here is CSARRASGLPEQYF. The DNA of the CDR3 is TGCAGTGCCAGGCGGGCTAGCGGGCTACCAGAGCAGTACTTC.

Remarks on this clonotype: Given a much more abundant clone one base away, this may be a read error. The chain recombines TRBV6-5 with TRBJ2-7; D gene uncertain. The length of the CDR3 is 14 residues. Trimming pared 4 bases from V and 9 bases from J, leaving 19 bases between. The V gene's germline CDR1 is MNHEY and CDR2 SVGAGI. The CDR3 reads CASSSPSISVVQYF. The CDR3, as DNA: TGTGCCAGCAGTTCTCCTTCCATAAGTGTTGTGCAGTACTTC.

This clonotype was seen many times. This sequence joins TRBV30 and TRBJ1-1; a weak D match, TRBD1 (5 bases). The CDR3 contains 12 residues. Trimming left V 5 bases short and J 5 bases short, with 12 bases between. Germline V gives CDR1 GTSNPN, CDR2 SVGIG (reference sequence). The CDR3 DNA is TGTGCCTGGGCCCGGGGGGGTACTGAAGCTTTCTTT. Its protein is CAWARGGTEAFF.

The chain links TRBV29-1 to TRBJ1-5; no clear D. Germline V gene sequence: CDR1 SQVTM, CDR2 ANQGSEA. Deletions cut 3 bases from V and 6 bases from J, with 12 bases between. The CDR3 is 13 amino acids. The CDR3 spells CSVEVGIGQPQHF. DNA for the CDR3: TGCAGCGTTGAGGTGGGGATTGGTCAGCCCCAGCATTTT.

This clonotype showed up just a few times. A much larger clonotype is one base distant, so this may be a read error. The genes are TRBV12-3 or TRBV12-4 and TRBJ2-7; 9 bases fit TRBD1. After removal of 5 bases from V and 4 bases from J, the junction contained 9 bases not matched to a gene. The CDR3 loop spans 15 amino acids. CDR3 nucleotides: TGTGCCAGCAGTCCCCCGGGACAGGGAAGATACGAGCAGTACTTC. This encodes CASSPPGQGRYEQYF.

This clonotype was recorded a few times. CDR3 nucleotides: TGTGCCACCAGTGAAAAGGGGACCGCCGGTTGGGAGACCCAGTACTTC. Protein: CATSEKGTAGWETQYF. The rearrangement links TRBV24-1 to TRBJ2-5; D may match TRBD1 or TRBD2 (5 bases each). V dropped 4 bases and J dropped 5 bases, with 19 bases sitting between them. Germline CDR1 reads KGHDR; CDR2 reads SFDVKD. This CDR3 has 16 residues.

V and J are TRBV10-1 and TRBJ2-3; 7 bases align to TRBD1. The CDR3 has 15 amino acids. V shed 6 bases and J 0 bases; nucleotides not matched to a gene: 6. CDR1 and CDR2 (germline): WNHNN, SYGVQD (reference sequence). DNA for the CDR3: TGCGCCAGCAGCAGGGACAGACCTAGCACAGATACGCAGTATTTT. Translated, it gives CASSRDRPSTDTQYF.

A remark on this clonotype: This could be a read error, since a much larger clone is one nucleotide away. The V and J genes are TRBV7-9 and TRBJ2-2; 7 bases align to TRBD2. Germline V lookup: CDR1 SEHNR, CDR2 FQNEAQ (reference sequence). The CDR3 has 13 amino acids. Germline trimming cut 8 bases from V and 0 bases from J; bases unmatched to any gene: 0. CDR3 amino acids: CASAGANTGELFF. The DNA for the CDR3 is TGTGCCAGCGCGGGGGCGAACACCGGGGAGCTGTTTTTT.

This chain uses TRBV5-1 with TRBJ2-7, with a tentative D call TRBD2 (5 bases). V gave up 8 bases and J gave up 1 base, with 10 bases separating them. This CDR3 region has 12 residues. From germline, CDR1 is SGHRS and CDR2 YFSETQ. The CDR3 DNA sequence: TGCGCCAGTTTCGGGGAATCCTACGAGCAGTACTTC. It specifies CASFGESYEQYF.

This clonotype has ten or more counts. The chain is built from TRBV11-2 and TRBJ2-3; D is perhaps TRBD2 (5 bases). Trimming removed 2 bases from V and 4 bases from J, with 10 bases in between. The CDR3 consists of 14 residues. Germline-derived CDR1 and CDR2 are SGHAT and FQNNGV. The CDR3: CASSLSLAADTQYF. The CDR3 DNA reads TGTGCCAGCAGCTTAAGCCTAGCCGCAGATACGCAGTATTTT.

The chain has TRBV12-3 or TRBV12-4 and TRBJ2-7; 9 bases are shared with TRBD1. Germline trimming cut 7 bases from V and 0 bases from J; bases unmatched to any gene: 10. The CDR3 has 16 amino acids. The CDR3 loop reads CASNTGTGTGSYEQYF. Written as DNA, the CDR3 is TGTGCCAGCAACACCGGGACAGGGACAGGCTCCTACGAGCAGTACTTC.

This clonotype showed up just once. Since a much larger clone is just one base distant, this may be a read error. V and J are TRBV28 and TRBJ1-4; no reliable D call. The germline gives CDR1 MDHEN, CDR2 SYDVKM. Trimming took off 6 bases at V and 0 bases at J, with 14 bases between the two ends. CDR3 length equals 16 residues. CDR3 in DNA: TGTGCCAGCAGAATACACAGAGAGACAACTAATGAAAAACTGTTTTTT. As protein: CASRIHRETTNEKLFF. The full variable domain, completed using reference TRBV28 and TRBJ1-4, is DVKVTQSSRYLVKRTGEKVFLECVQDMDHENMFWYRQDPGLGLRLIYFSYDVKMKEKGDIPEGYSVSREKKERFSLILESASTNQTSMYLCASRIHRETTNEKLFFGSGTQLSVL.

This clonotype showed up just a few times. This sequence joins TRBV27 and TRBJ1-1, with 8 bases fitting TRBD1. Trimming at V came to 0 bases and at J to 10 bases, leaving 10 bases not matched to a gene. Per the germline V gene, CDR1 is MNHEY and CDR2 is SMNVEV (reference sequence). This CDR3 spans 15 amino acids. The CDR3 reads CASSLSRTGGLGAFF. CDR3 nucleotides: TGTGCCAGCAGTTTATCGCGAACAGGGGGTTTGGGAGCTTTCTTT.